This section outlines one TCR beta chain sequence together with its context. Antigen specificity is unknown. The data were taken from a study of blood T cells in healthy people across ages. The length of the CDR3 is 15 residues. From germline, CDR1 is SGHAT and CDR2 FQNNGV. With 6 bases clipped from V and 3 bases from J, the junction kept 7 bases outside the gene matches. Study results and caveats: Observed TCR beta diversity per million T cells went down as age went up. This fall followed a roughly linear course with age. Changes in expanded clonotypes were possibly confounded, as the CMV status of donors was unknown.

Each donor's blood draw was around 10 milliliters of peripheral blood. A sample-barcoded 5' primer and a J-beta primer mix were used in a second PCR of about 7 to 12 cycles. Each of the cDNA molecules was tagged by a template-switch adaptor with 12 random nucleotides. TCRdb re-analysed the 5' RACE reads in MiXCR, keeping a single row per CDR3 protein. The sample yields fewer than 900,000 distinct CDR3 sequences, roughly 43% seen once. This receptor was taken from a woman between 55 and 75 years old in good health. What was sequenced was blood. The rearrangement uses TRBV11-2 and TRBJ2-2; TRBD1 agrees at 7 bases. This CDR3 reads CASSFDRVDTGELFF. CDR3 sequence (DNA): TGTGCCAGCAGTTTCGACAGGGTGGACACCGGGGAGCTGTTTTTT.